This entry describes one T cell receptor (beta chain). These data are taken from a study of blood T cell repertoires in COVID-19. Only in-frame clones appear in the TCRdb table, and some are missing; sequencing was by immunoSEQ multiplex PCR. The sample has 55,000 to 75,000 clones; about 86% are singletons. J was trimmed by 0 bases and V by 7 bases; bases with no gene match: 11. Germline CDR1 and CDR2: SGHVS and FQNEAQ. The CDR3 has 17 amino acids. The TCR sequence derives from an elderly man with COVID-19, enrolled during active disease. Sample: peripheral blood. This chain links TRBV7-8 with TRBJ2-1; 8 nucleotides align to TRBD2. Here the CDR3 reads CASTMMGSGSSYNEQFF. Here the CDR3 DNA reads TGTGCCAGCACCATGATGGGCAGCGGGAGCTCCTACAATGAGCAGTTCTTC.